This TCR beta chain was captured in a study of cytomegalovirus exposure and HLA in healthy donors. On the study more broadly: Earlier work reported 100 million to 130 million unique TCR beta sequences from approximately 180 million T cells.

CDR1 SNHLY and CDR2 FYNNEI come from the germline V gene. Deletions cut 9 bases from V and 5 bases from J, with 16 bases between. The CDR3 is 14 amino acids. The PCR made use of 60 Vbeta and 13 Jbeta primers. Method: immunoSEQ multiplex PCR; TCRdb's copy keeps in-frame clones and lacks some. The table has 150,000 to 200,000 clones, 79% seen once; the top ten hold approximately 2.4%. Concerning this clone itself: The antigen remains undetermined.

Donors showed nominal health when sampled, although they likely had unrecorded immune exposures. The study, taken as a whole, reports: Accurate prediction of most subjects' HLA-A and HLA-B alleles from TCR beta sequences was reported. A later analysis linked a missense DCLRE1C variant to TCR beta V- and J-gene trimming.

This TCR was recovered from a woman between 45 and 60 years old in good health and CMV-seronegative. Input material: PBMCs. This chain uses TRBV2 with TRBJ2-2; a weak D match, TRBD2 (5 bases). For the CDR3, the DNA is TGTGCCAGGCAGCCCCGGGGTCGAACCGGGGAGCTGTTTTTT. The encoded protein is CARQPRGRTGELFF.